Each of the 22 T cell receptor beta chains below was sequenced from the same sample in a study of T cell responses to AZD1222 COVID-19 vaccine. Only in-frame clones appear in the TCRdb table, and some are missing; sequencing was by immunoSEQ multiplex PCR. Among 150,000 to 160,000 clones, 88% were seen once, and the ten largest hold around 3.2%. Sequenced material: peripheral blood, taken on day 0 of AZD1222 vaccination. These receptor sequences come from an adult in good health.

The chain employs TRBV10-3 and TRBJ2-2; 11 nucleotides align to TRBD1. With 8 bases clipped from V and 0 bases from J, the junction kept 5 bases outside the gene matches. Germline assignment: CDR1 ENHRY and CDR2 SYGVKD. The CDR3 covers 16 residues. CDR3 nucleotides: TGTGCCATCGACCCGGGACAGGGGGCGAACACCGGGGAGCTGTTTTTT. Amino acids: CAIDPGQGANTGELFF.

V usage is TRBV5-4 and J usage is TRBJ2-1; D might be TRBD1 (5 bases). Trimming cost V 9 bases and J 8 bases, with 18 bases left between them. CDR3 length equals 13 residues. The germline CDR1 and CDR2 sequences are SGHNT and YYREEE (reference sequence). The CDR3 nucleotides read TGTGCCACCTACTTGCAGGGTGGGGATGAGCAGTTCTTC. Translated: CATYLQGGDEQFF. Full variable domain (missing parts from reference TRBV5-4 and TRBJ2-1): ETGVTQSPTHLIKTRGQQVTLRCSSQSGHNTVSWYQQALGQGPQFIFQYYREEENGRGNFPPRFSGLQFPNYSSELNVNALELDDSALYLCATYLQGGDEQFFGPGTRLTVL.

This chain links TRBV6-2 or TRBV6-3 with TRBJ2-7; D might be TRBD1 (6 bases). The CDR3 spans 13 residues. Germline CDR1 and CDR2: MNHEY and SVGEGT. Trimming took off 5 bases at V and 4 bases at J, with 12 bases between the two ends. CDR3 region: CASSGGEGYEQYF. The CDR3 DNA is TGTGCCAGCAGTGGGGGCGAGGGGTACGAGCAGTACTTC.

This clone was detected only once. The chain employs TRBV28 and TRBJ2-5, with 8 bases aligning to TRBD1. CDR1 is MDHEN and CDR2 is SYDVKM in the germline V gene. This CDR3 is 14 amino acids long. J was trimmed by 2 bases and V by 6 bases; bases with no gene match: 5. The CDR3 spells CASSRRTGQETQYF. CDR3 coding DNA: TGTGCCAGCAGCCGCCGGACAGGGCAAGAGACCCAGTACTTC.

The chain has TRBV28 and TRBJ2-4; tentative D call: TRBD1 (5 bases). Trimming took off 5 bases at V and 0 bases at J, with 5 bases between the two ends. CDR3 size: 13 residues. Germline loops: CDR1 MDHEN, CDR2 SYDVKM. CDR3 loop: CASSQGAKNIQYF. CDR3 DNA: TGTGCCAGCAGTCAGGGAGCCAAAAACATTCAGTACTTC.

The CDR3 loop is CSVRQGANTEAFF. The CDR3 DNA is TGCAGCGTCCGACAGGGGGCGAACACTGAAGCTTTCTTT. The chain employs TRBV29-1 and TRBJ1-1; 10 bases fit TRBD1. This CDR3 contains 13 residues. The germline gives CDR1 SQVTM, CDR2 ANQGSEA. V lost 6 bases to trimming and J lost 1 base; unmatched junction nucleotides: 2.

The chain links TRBV5-1 to TRBJ2-5; 7 bases are a match to TRBD2. This CDR3 region has 13 residues. After removal of 3 bases from V and 2 bases from J, the junction contained 1 base not matched to a gene. Germline values: CDR1 SGHRS, CDR2 YFSETQ. DNA of the CDR3: TGCGCCAGCAGCTGGACTAGTCAAGAGACCCAGTACTTC. This gives the protein CASSWTSQETQYF. Together with reference TRBV5-1 and TRBJ2-5, the CDR3 gives the full variable domain: KAGVTQTPRYLIKTRGQQVTLSCSPISGHRSVSWYQQTPGQGLQFLFEYFSETQRNKGNFPGRFSGRQFSNSRSEMNVSTLELGDSALYLCASSWTSQETQYFGPGTRLLVL.

There are a few counts of this clone. CDR3 sequence reads: CASTTDRVRATF. For the CDR3, the DNA is TGTGCCAGTACCACCGACAGGGTACGAGCCACCTTC. The chain combines TRBV19 with TRBJ1-2, with 7 bases matching TRBD1. Looked up from germline, CDR1 is LNHDA and CDR2 is SQIVND (reference sequence). The CDR3 is 12 amino acids. The V and J ends lost 7 bases and 13 bases, in that order; junction bases with no gene match: 12.

The V gene is TRBV15, the J gene TRBJ2-5; D unclear. Deletions cut 6 bases from V and 1 base from J, with 18 bases between. The CDR3 sequence is 16 residues long. Germline V gene data show CDR1 as LNHNV and CDR2 as YYDKDF (reference sequence). Written as DNA, the CDR3 is TGTGCCACCAGAGCACAATTTGTTGGCCCCCAAGAGACCCAGTACTTC. It specifies CATRAQFVGPQETQYF.

This rearrangement joins TRBV28 to TRBJ1-2; possibly TRBD1 for D (6 bases). Germline V gives CDR1 MDHEN, CDR2 SYDVKM. The CDR3 runs to 13 residues. V lost 8 bases and J 4 bases, leaving 14 bases between the germline ends. The CDR3 region is CASATGPLYGYTF. DNA of the CDR3: TGTGCCAGCGCGACAGGCCCCCTCTATGGCTACACCTTC.

The CDR3: CSVGTGGLYTEAFF. DNA of the CDR3: TGCAGCGTTGGGACAGGGGGCTTGTACACTGAAGCTTTCTTT. This chain joins TRBV29-1 and TRBJ1-1; 11 bases align to TRBD1. V lost 4 bases and J lost 3; bases outside the gene matches: 4. The CDR3 runs 14 residues. The germline V gene encodes CDR1 SQVTM and CDR2 ANQGSEA.

The chain combines TRBV5-6 with TRBJ1-1, with a tentative D call TRBD1 (6 bases). This CDR3 contains 17 residues. Between the trimmed V and J ends, which lost 4 bases and 1 base, there was a span of 20 bases. Germline values: CDR1 SGHDT, CDR2 YYEEEE. This CDR3 reads CASSPRFLGQSNTEAFF. For the CDR3, the DNA is TGTGCCAGCAGCCCAAGATTTTTAGGACAGTCGAACACTGAAGCTTTCTTT.

This chain links TRBV4-3 with TRBJ1-6; 10 bases agree with TRBD1. This CDR3 has 15 residues. V was clipped by 4 bases and J by 7 bases; unmatched bases: 4. Per germline, CDR1 LGHNA and CDR2 YSLEER. The CDR3 DNA is TGCGCCAGCAGCCTAGGGGGACAGGGGAATTCACCCCTCCACTTT. Amino acid sequence: CASSLGGQGNSPLHF.

The J gene is TRBJ2-7, the V gene TRBV3-1 (or the pseudogene TRBV3-2); 8 positions agree with TRBD2. The CDR3 is made up of 15 amino acids. Germline trimming cut 2 bases from V and 0 bases from J; bases unmatched to any gene: 3. The germline gives CDR1 LGHDT, CDR2 YNNKEL (reference sequence). The CDR3 coding sequence is TGTGCCAGCAGCCAAAAGCGGGGGAACTCCTACGAGCAGTACTTC. This translates into CASSQKRGNSYEQYF.

This clone was seen just once. The chain is built from TRBV2 and TRBJ2-5; the D call may be TRBD1 or TRBD2 (6 bases each). Trimming removed 2 bases from V and 0 bases from J, with 13 bases in between. This CDR3 contains 16 residues. CDR1 SNHLY and CDR2 FYNNEI come from the germline V gene. The CDR3 sequence is CASSEYWGANQETQYF. The DNA for the CDR3 is TGTGCCAGCAGTGAATATTGGGGGGCCAACCAAGAGACCCAGTACTTC.

V gene TRBV7-8 combines with J gene TRBJ2-1; no definite D call. With 3 bases removed from V and 9 bases from J, the gap between germline ends came to 9 bases. In germline, CDR1 is SGHVS, CDR2 FQNEAQ. The CDR3 spans 12 residues. The CDR3 loop reads CASSFWGSEQFF. CDR3 sequence (DNA): TGTGCCAGCAGCTTTTGGGGAAGTGAGCAGTTCTTC.

J is TRBJ1-2 and V is TRBV28; 7 bases match TRBD1. Germline V gives CDR1 MDHEN, CDR2 SYDVKM. V was pared by 5 bases and J by 7 bases, with 7 bases of the junction left unmatched. The CDR3 is 13 residues long. The CDR3 protein is CASSIAGGGGYTF. DNA for the CDR3: TGTGCCAGCAGTATCGCAGGGGGAGGTGGCTACACCTTC.

This clone was observed a single time. The V call is TRBV7-6, the J call TRBJ2-2, with 9 nucleotides matching TRBD1. Trimming cost V 3 bases and J 5 bases; bases outside gene matches: 4. Germline loops: CDR1 SGHVS, CDR2 FNYEAQ. The CDR3 covers 15 residues. CDR3 region: CASSFDRGKTGELFF. Written as DNA, the CDR3 is TGTGCCAGCAGCTTCGACAGGGGGAAGACCGGGGAGCTGTTTTTT.

V is TRBV14 and J is TRBJ1-3, with 9 bases aligning to TRBD1. This CDR3 comprises 15 residues. Germline V gives CDR1 SGHDN, CDR2 FVKESK. V was pared by 4 bases and J by 4 bases, with 5 bases of the junction left unmatched. The CDR3 DNA reads TGTGCCAGCAGCCCCAGACAGGGGGAAGGAAACACCATATATTTT. The encoded protein is CASSPRQGEGNTIYF. The complete variable domain, with remaining parts taken from reference TRBV14 and TRBJ1-3, reads EAGVTQFPSHSVIEKGQTVTLRCDPISGHDNLYWYRRVMGKEIKFLLHFVKESKQDESGMPNNRFLAERTGGTYSTLKVQPAELEDSGVYFCASSPRQGEGNTIYFGEGSWLTVV.

The J gene is TRBJ1-1, the V gene TRBV3-1 (or the pseudogene TRBV3-2); D is undetermined. Germline V gene lookup returns CDR1 LGHDT and CDR2 YNNKEL (reference sequence). This CDR3 contains 14 residues. Trimming shortened V by 0 bases and J by 0 bases, and 5 bases separated the two germline ends. CDR3 residues: CASSQDRMNTEAFF. CDR3 sequence (DNA): TGTGCCAGCAGCCAAGATCGGATGAACACTGAAGCTTTCTTT.

The sample holds one count of this clone. V usage is TRBV5-4 and J usage is TRBJ2-1; 8 bases match TRBD2. Germline-derived CDR1 and CDR2 are SGHNT and YYREEE (reference sequence). Trimming cost V 0 bases and J 4 bases; bases outside gene matches: 6. The CDR3 is made up of 16 amino acids. DNA for the CDR3: TGTGCCAGCAGCTTGGGGTTTAGCGGGATTTACAATGAGCAGTTCTTC. It encodes CASSLGFSGIYNEQFF.

The genes are TRBV4-1 and TRBJ2-6; the D gene is possibly TRBD1 (6 bases). The CDR3 is 18 residues long. Germline values: CDR1 MGHRA, CDR2 YSYEKL. V lost 6 bases to trimming and J lost 0 bases, with 18 bases between them. CDR3 residues: CASRGAVKGTSGANVLTF. CDR3 in DNA: TGCGCCAGCAGGGGGGCGGTTAAGGGAACCTCTGGGGCCAACGTCCTGACTTTC.